This T cell receptor (beta chain) derives from a study of CXCR3-negative and CXCR3-positive naive CD8 T cells. Study background: Total TRB output reached about 135 million reads, about 1.5 +/- 0.3 million per library.

Regarding the study as a whole: Hydrophobicity of TRB CDR3s was greater in CXCR3-positive naive cells than in CXCR3-negative naive cells. Expression of CXCR3 was partially reduced after cryopreservation, and fresh PBMCs were used in most assays.

TRB cDNA was prepared as libraries by UMI-labeled 5' RACE. TCRdb reprocessed the 5' RACE reads and reports one entry per CDR3 protein, with no DNA. In all, the sample yields 6,000 to 7,000 distinct CDR3 sequences. CDR1 and CDR2 (germline): MNHEY, SVGAGI. The CDR3 has 14 amino acids. Of note for this clonotype: The antigen remains unidentified.

The chain carries TRBV6-5 and TRBJ2-1. Sequenced: naive CXCR3+ CD8+ T cells from blood. Subset in this sample: CD45RO-CCR7+CD27+CD95- naive CD8+ T cells expressing CXCR3 (TNR3+). This receptor was obtained from a human donor in good health. Some clones in this sample may be carry-over from other donors' samples. The CDR3 region is CASSSDDLAHEQFF.